These 30 T cell receptor beta chains share one sample of origin, sequenced in a study of cytomegalovirus exposure and HLA in healthy donors. PCR amplification relied on 60 Vbeta primers (plus 13 Jbeta primers). Method: immunoSEQ multiplex PCR; TCRdb's copy keeps in-frame clones and lacks some. The table lists about 100,000 clones, around 76% of them singletons, with 7% to 9% in the top ten. The sample consisted of PBMCs. Receptor source: a man aged 35 to 55 in good health and CMV-seropositive.

This clone was observed once. This rearrangement joins TRBV6-5 to TRBJ2-1, with TRBD2 as a possible D gene (5 bases). V dropped 5 bases and J dropped 1 base, with 9 bases sitting between them. The CDR3 extends over 14 amino acids. Germline loops: CDR1 MNHEY, CDR2 SVGAGI. The CDR3 spells CASSQLGSYNEQFF. DNA for the CDR3: TGTGCCAGCAGTCAACTAGGATCCTACAATGAGCAGTTCTTC.

V is TRBV9 and J is TRBJ1-4; tentative D call: TRBD1 (5 bases). Per the germline V gene, CDR1 is SGDLS and CDR2 is YYNGEE. This CDR3 region has 16 residues. V shed 3 bases and J shed 1 base, with 13 bases lying between them. CDR3 loop: CASSARGARTNEKLFF. The DNA for the CDR3 is TGTGCCAGCAGCGCCCGTGGGGCAAGAACTAATGAAAAACTGTTTTTT.

Only a few counts were recorded for this clone. This chain uses TRBV28 with TRBJ2-7, with D tentatively TRBD1 (6 bases). Germline V gene data show CDR1 as MDHEN and CDR2 as SYDVKM. V was trimmed by 6 bases and J by 5 bases, leaving 14 bases between them. The CDR3 contains 13 residues. The chain's CDR3 is CASRSGVRNEQYF. DNA for the CDR3: TGTGCCAGCAGGTCAGGGGTACGCAACGAGCAGTACTTC.

V usage is TRBV2 and J usage is TRBJ1-1; no clear D. Germline V gene lookup returns CDR1 SNHLY and CDR2 FYNNEI. This CDR3 is 14 amino acids long. Trimming pared 0 bases from V and 0 bases from J, leaving 5 bases between. The CDR3 nucleotides read TGTGCCAGCAGTGAAGCACCGGTGAACACTGAAGCTTTCTTT. Translating gives CASSEAPVNTEAFF.

This clone has a handful of counts. The V and J genes are TRBV10-2 and TRBJ2-1; 15 nucleotides line up with TRBD2. Germline V gives CDR1 WSHSY, CDR2 SAAADI. The CDR3 sequence is 18 residues long. V was clipped by 7 bases and J by 4 bases; unmatched bases: 11. The CDR3 nucleotides are TGCGCCAGCACTGCTCTGGGACTAGCGGGGGGTGGGTACAATGAGCAGTTCTTC. Translation: CASTALGLAGGGYNEQFF.

V and J are TRBV10-3 and TRBJ2-1; tentatively, D is TRBD1 (6 bases). Germline V gene data show CDR1 as ENHRY and CDR2 as SYGVKD. The CDR3 has 13 amino acids. The germline V and J ends were trimmed by 4 bases and 8 bases, with 12 bases remaining between them. Written as DNA, the CDR3 is TGTGCCATCAGTGTAAACAGGGATGATGAGCAGTTCTTC. This sequence encodes CAISVNRDDEQFF.

This chain connects TRBV27 to TRBJ2-5; 12 nucleotides line up with TRBD1. The J call is uncertain, as TRBJ2-7 better fits the DNA end. There are 15 residues in the CDR3. The germline gives CDR1 MNHEY, CDR2 SMNVEV (reference sequence). The CDR3 is CASSPRDRGPYEQYF. The CDR3, as DNA: TGTGCCAGCAGCCCCCGGGACAGGGGGCCCTACGAGCAGTACTTC.

The rearrangement joins TRBV2 to TRBJ1-1; D is uncertain. The CDR3 contains 13 residues. Trimming removed 6 bases at V and 0 bases at J, with 8 bases between. CDR1 and CDR2 (germline): SNHLY, FYNNEI. CDR3 sequence (DNA): TGTGCCAGCAGGACGGAGGTGAACACTGAAGCTTTCTTT. This sequence encodes CASRTEVNTEAFF.

The V gene is TRBV5-5, the J gene TRBJ2-7, with 12 bases identical to TRBD1. The ends lost 5 bases at V and 5 bases at J; junction bases unmatched: 8. Germline V CDR1 and CDR2: SGHKS, YYEKEE (reference sequence). The CDR3 spans 15 residues. The CDR3 sequence is CASSYTGTGGNEQYF. Written as DNA, the CDR3 is TGTGCCAGCAGTTATACCGGGACAGGGGGCAACGAGCAGTACTTC.

This clone was recorded a few times. The V call is TRBV7-9, the J call TRBJ2-3; possible D gene TRBD1, 6 bases. This CDR3 contains 15 residues. Germline assignment: CDR1 SEHNR and CDR2 FQNEAQ (reference sequence). V shed 5 bases and J shed 5 bases, with 17 bases lying between them. The CDR3 loop reads CASSGQGISGDTQYF. The CDR3 DNA follows: TGTGCCAGCAGCGGTCAGGGGATCTCGGGAGATACGCAGTATTTT.

The rearrangement joins TRBV11-2 to TRBJ2-1, with 9 positions matching TRBD2. J lost 9 bases, V lost 1 base, and 7 bases had no gene match. The CDR3 contains 15 residues. Germline assignment: CDR1 SGHAT and CDR2 FQNNGV. The CDR3 is CASSLVAGGPIEQFF. CDR3 bases: TGTGCCAGCAGCTTAGTGGCGGGAGGGCCAATTGAGCAGTTCTTC.

V is TRBV10-1 and J is TRBJ1-1; D perhaps matches TRBD1 (5 bases). CDR3 length: 13 residues. In germline, CDR1 is WNHNN, CDR2 SYGVQD (reference sequence). V was shortened by 5 bases and J by 0 bases, with 7 bases between the two germline ends. The CDR3 loop reads CASSSQVNTEAFF. The CDR3 nucleotides read TGCGCCAGCAGTTCACAGGTGAACACTGAAGCTTTCTTT.

This chain joins TRBV4-1 and TRBJ1-1, with TRBD1 as a possible D gene (6 bases). Germline CDR1 MGHRA, CDR2 YSYEKL. The CDR3 covers 14 residues. With 0 bases removed from V and 11 bases from J, the gap between germline ends came to 16 bases. The CDR3 region has the DNA TGCGCCAGCAGCCAAGAACCAGGGGATGGGAATGCTTTCTTT. Protein product: CASSQEPGDGNAFF.

This chain joins TRBV4-1 and TRBJ2-2, with 9 positions matching TRBD1. This CDR3 comprises 16 residues. The junction had 7 bases not matched to a gene; V was cut back by 2 bases and J by 6 bases. Germline assignment: CDR1 MGHRA and CDR2 YSYEKL. CDR3 nucleotides: TGCGCCAGCAGCCAAACGGGACAGGGTATGGCCGGGGAGCTGTTTTTT. It yields the protein CASSQTGQGMAGELFF.

The chain is built from TRBV4-2 and TRBJ1-1; D remains ambiguous. Trimming pared 2 bases from V and 4 bases from J, leaving 11 bases between. The germline CDR1 and CDR2 sequences are LGHNA and YNFKEQ. This CDR3 spans 14 amino acids. The CDR3: CASSQSGAGTEAFF. DNA for the CDR3: TGTGCCAGCAGCCAAAGTGGTGCGGGCACTGAAGCTTTCTTT.

The chain is built from TRBV13 and TRBJ2-1; the match to TRBD2 covers 11 bases. V trimming: 4 bases; J trimming: 7 bases; junction bases outside the gene matches: 6. The CDR3 is 15 amino acids. Germline-derived CDR1 and CDR2 are PRHDT and FYEKMQ (reference sequence). CDR3 amino acids: CASSSGTSGGNEQFF. DNA of the CDR3: TGTGCCAGCAGCTCGGGGACTAGCGGTGGGAATGAGCAGTTCTTC.

The chain recombines TRBV19 with TRBJ2-7, with 13 bases lining up with TRBD2. V lost 7 bases and J lost 6; bases outside the gene matches: 9. The CDR3 consists of 15 residues. Per germline, CDR1 LNHDA and CDR2 SQIVND (reference sequence). The CDR3 region has the DNA TGTGCCAGTAAAAAAAGACTAGCGGGAGGTGCCGAGCAGTACTTC. As protein: CASKKRLAGGAEQYF.

The V and J genes are TRBV5-1 and TRBJ1-2; 9 bases map to TRBD1. In germline, CDR1 is SGHRS, CDR2 YFSETQ. V was pared by 4 bases and J by 8 bases, with 6 bases of the junction left unmatched. The CDR3 spans 13 residues. CDR3 loop: CASSVDRGVGYTF. The CDR3 coding sequence is TGCGCCAGCAGCGTGGACAGGGGAGTGGGCTACACCTTC.

This clone was detected a few times. The V and J genes are TRBV6-1 and TRBJ2-1; a possible D gene is TRBD2 (5 bases). With 7 bases removed from V and 3 bases from J, the gap between germline ends came to 13 bases. The CDR3 is made up of 14 amino acids. From germline, CDR1 is MNHNS and CDR2 SASEGT. The CDR3: CASNWERGYNEQFF. The CDR3 coding sequence is TGTGCCAGCAACTGGGAACGGGGCTACAATGAGCAGTTCTTC.

V and J are TRBV7-8 and TRBJ2-5; D is possibly TRBD2 (5 bases). CDR3 size: 14 residues. The ends were cut back, 3 bases at V and 5 bases at J, with 13 bases in the middle. Germline V gene data show CDR1 as SGHVS and CDR2 as FQNEAQ. In DNA form, the CDR3 reads TGTGCCAGCAGCTTTGGAGCAGGCGGGGAGACCCAGTACTTC. Protein: CASSFGAGGETQYF.

Only one count was recorded for this clone. The chain combines TRBV18 with TRBJ1-1; the D gene is possibly TRBD1 (5 bases). Deletions cut 1 base from V and 7 bases from J, with 7 bases between. This CDR3 is built from 12 residues. Germline CDR1 KGHSH, CDR2 LQKENI. The CDR3 nucleotides read TGTGCCAGCTCACCACAACAGGATGAAGCTTTCTTT. Its translation: CASSPQQDEAFF.

The rearrangement joins TRBV19 to TRBJ2-2; 7 bases line up with TRBD1. The CDR3 spans 13 residues. The V and J ends lost 5 bases and 5 bases, in that order; junction bases with no gene match: 2. Germline V gene data show CDR1 as LNHDA and CDR2 as SQIVND (reference sequence). For the CDR3, the DNA is TGTGCCAGTAGTCCGACAGGGACCGGGGAGCTGTTTTTT. As protein: CASSPTGTGELFF.

The chain combines TRBV7-2 with TRBJ1-2; D ambiguous. CDR1 and CDR2 from the germline V gene are SGHTA and FQGNSA. CDR3 size: 13 residues. Between the trimmed V and J ends, which lost 0 bases and 8 bases, there was a span of 10 bases. DNA for the CDR3: TGTGCCAGCAGCTTAGCCCTCCGCGGGGGCTACACCTTC. Its protein is CASSLALRGGYTF.

The chain carries TRBV28 and TRBJ1-6, with 7 bases lining up with TRBD1. The CDR3 has 16 residues. CDR1 MDHEN and CDR2 SYDVKM come from the germline V gene. Losses at the gene ends were 8 bases for V and 9 bases for J; bases not matched to a gene: 16. The CDR3: CASGDSTGRSGSPLHF. Written as DNA, the CDR3 is TGTGCCAGCGGGGACTCGACAGGGAGGTCGGGTTCACCCCTCCACTTT.

This chain uses TRBV14 with TRBJ2-3; unclear D gene. CDR1 SGHDN and CDR2 FVKESK come from the germline V gene. This CDR3 has 14 amino acids. V was shortened by 4 bases and J by 7 bases, with 15 bases between the two germline ends. This CDR3 is CASSPTVVGHTQYF. The CDR3 bases are TGTGCCAGCAGCCCCACCGTCGTGGGCCATACGCAGTATTTT.

The chain couples TRBV19 to TRBJ2-1; D not resolved. Trimming took off 4 bases at V and 4 bases at J, with 5 bases between the two ends. Germline V gives CDR1 LNHDA, CDR2 SQIVND (reference sequence). The CDR3 has 12 residues. Here the CDR3 reads CASSNLYNEQFF. DNA of the CDR3: TGTGCCAGTAGTAACTTATACAATGAGCAGTTCTTC.

The chain is built from TRBV27 and TRBJ2-5; TRBD2 agrees at 13 bases. The trim removed 6 bases at V and 4 bases at J, leaving 5 bases unmatched. This CDR3 contains 15 residues. Germline CDR1 reads MNHEY; CDR2 reads SMNVEV (reference sequence). The CDR3 nucleotides are TGTGCCAGCAGGACAGGACTAGCGGGAGTAGAGACCCAGTACTTC. Translation gives CASRTGLAGVETQYF.

This rearrangement joins TRBV28 to TRBJ2-7, with TRBD1 identical over 8 bases. The CDR3 consists of 16 residues. V lost 5 bases, J lost 2 bases, and 11 bases stayed unmatched. From germline, CDR1 is MDHEN and CDR2 SYDVKM. For the CDR3, the DNA is TGTGCCAGCAGTCCGACTAACAGGGGGATTGCCTACGAGCAGTACTTC. Translated: CASSPTNRGIAYEQYF. Combining the CDR3 with reference TRBV28 and TRBJ2-7 gives the whole variable domain DVKVTQSSRYLVKRTGEKVFLECVQDMDHENMFWYRQDPGLGLRLIYFSYDVKMKEKGDIPEGYSVSREKKERFSLILESASTNQTSMYLCASSPTNRGIAYEQYFGPGTRLTVT.

The CDR3 spells CASSRQKATSGANVLTF. The CDR3 DNA reads TGTGCCAGTAGCCGACAAAAGGCTACCTCTGGGGCCAACGTCCTGACTTTC. The V and J genes are TRBV19 and TRBJ2-6; D not certain. CDR1 is LNHDA, CDR2 SQIVND, per germline (reference sequence). V was shortened by 6 bases and J by 0 bases, with 15 bases between the two germline ends. The CDR3 contains 17 residues. The full variable domain, in which reference TRBV19 and TRBJ2-6 provide the parts outside the CDR3, is DGGITQSPKYLFRKEGQNVTLSCEQNLNHDAMYWYRQDPGQGLRLIYYSQIVNDFQKGDIAEGYSVSREKKESFPLTVTSAQKNPTAFYLCASSRQKATSGANVLTFGAGSRLTVL.

V and J are TRBV9 and TRBJ1-1, with D possibly being TRBD1 (5 bases). V dropped 0 bases and J dropped 3 bases, with 12 bases sitting between them. Germline V CDR1 and CDR2: SGDLS, YYNGEE. CDR3 size: 15 residues. The CDR3 DNA is TGTGCCAGCAGCGTAGCCCCGGAAGGGGACACTGAAGCTTTCTTT. Translated, it gives CASSVAPEGDTEAFF.